This T cell receptor beta chain was recovered during a study of neurological immune-mediated disorders. This clonotype occurred many times. From the 5' RACE reads, TCRdb called clonotypes with MiXCR, one entry per CDR3 protein. The table has about 20,000 distinct CDR3 sequences, under 35% seen once; the top ten hold around a third. Trimming cost V 8 bases and J 3 bases, with 19 bases left between them. The CDR3 loop spans 15 amino acids. The germline V gene encodes CDR1 MNHEY and CDR2 SMNVEV (reference sequence). This receptor was taken from a man aged 50 to 59 with HTLV-1-associated myelopathy (HAM/TSP). The genes are TRBV27 and TRBJ1-2, with D perhaps TRBD1 (6 bases). The sample comprised PBMCs. This CDR3 reads CASPERGGGDYGYTF. The CDR3 region has the DNA TGTGCCAGCCCCGAAAGGGGAGGGGGGGACTATGGCTACACCTTC.